This TCR beta chain was documented in a study of OX40 agonist ivuxolimab in advanced cancers. The assay was immunoSEQ multiplex PCR, and TCRdb's table has in-frame clones only and misses some. The data hold 95,000 to 120,000 clones, with around 93% observed a single time. This TCR was sampled from an adult with an advanced solid tumor such as melanoma, head and neck, liver or kidney cancer. This sample comprised CD4+ or CD8+ T cells sorted from blood, obtained in a trial of the OX40 agonist ivuxolimab.

The chain's CDR3 is CASSLVYRSGELFF. CDR3 nucleotides: TGTGCCAGCAGCTTGGTTTATCGTTCCGGGGAGCTGTTTTTT. The V and J genes are TRBV5-6 and TRBJ2-2; D gene uncertain. Germline lookup yields CDR1 SGHDT and CDR2 YYEEEE. V lost 0 bases to trimming and J lost 6 bases, with 9 bases between them. This CDR3 is 14 amino acids long.